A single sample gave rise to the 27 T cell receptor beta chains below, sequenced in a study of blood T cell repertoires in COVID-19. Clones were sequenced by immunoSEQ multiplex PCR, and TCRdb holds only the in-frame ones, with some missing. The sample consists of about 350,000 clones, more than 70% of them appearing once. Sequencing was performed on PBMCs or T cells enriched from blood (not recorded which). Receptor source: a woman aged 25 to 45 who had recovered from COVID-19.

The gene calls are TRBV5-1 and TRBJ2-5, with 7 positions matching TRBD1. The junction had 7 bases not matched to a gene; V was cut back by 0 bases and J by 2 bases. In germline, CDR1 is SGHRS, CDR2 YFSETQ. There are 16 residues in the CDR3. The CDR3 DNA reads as TGCGCCAGCAGCTTGGTCAAAGGACAGGCACAAGAGACCCAGTACTTC. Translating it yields CASSLVKGQAQETQYF.

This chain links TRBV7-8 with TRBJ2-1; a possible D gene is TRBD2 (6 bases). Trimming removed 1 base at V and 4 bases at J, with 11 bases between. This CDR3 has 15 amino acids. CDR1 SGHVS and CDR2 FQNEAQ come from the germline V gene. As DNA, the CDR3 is TGTGCCAGCAGCTTAGGAGCGGGTAGGTACAATGAGCAGTTCTTC. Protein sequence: CASSLGAGRYNEQFF.

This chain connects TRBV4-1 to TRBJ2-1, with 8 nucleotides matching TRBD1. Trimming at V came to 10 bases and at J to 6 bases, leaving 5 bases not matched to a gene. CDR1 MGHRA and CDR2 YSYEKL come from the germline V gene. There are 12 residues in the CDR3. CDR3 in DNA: TGCGCCATCGAGACAGGGGCCAATGAGCAGTTCTTC. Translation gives CAIETGANEQFF.

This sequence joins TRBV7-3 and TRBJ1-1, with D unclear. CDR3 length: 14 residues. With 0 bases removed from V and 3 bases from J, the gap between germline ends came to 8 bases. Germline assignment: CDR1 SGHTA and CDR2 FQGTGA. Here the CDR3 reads CASSLTGKYTEAFF. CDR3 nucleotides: TGTGCCAGCAGCTTAACCGGTAAATACACTGAAGCTTTCTTT.

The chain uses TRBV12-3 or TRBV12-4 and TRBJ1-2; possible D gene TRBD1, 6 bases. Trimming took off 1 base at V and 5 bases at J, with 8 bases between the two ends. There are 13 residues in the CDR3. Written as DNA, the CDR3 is TGTGCCAGCAGTTTAGAGGGGGGGTATGGCTACACCTTC. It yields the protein CASSLEGGYGYTF.

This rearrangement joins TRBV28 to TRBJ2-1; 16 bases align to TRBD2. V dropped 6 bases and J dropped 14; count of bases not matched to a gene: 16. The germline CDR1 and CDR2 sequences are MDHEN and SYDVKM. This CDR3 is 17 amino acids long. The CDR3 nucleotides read TGTGCCAGCAGCCTCGGACCGGGACTAGCGGGGGGGTATGGGAAGTTCTTC. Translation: CASSLGPGLAGGYGKFF.

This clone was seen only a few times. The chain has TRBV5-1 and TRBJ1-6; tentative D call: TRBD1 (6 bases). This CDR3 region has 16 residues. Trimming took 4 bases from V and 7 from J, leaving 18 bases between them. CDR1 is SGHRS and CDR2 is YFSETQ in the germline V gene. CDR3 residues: CASSPDRLSGNSPLHF. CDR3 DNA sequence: TGCGCCAGCAGCCCCGACAGGCTATCTGGCAATTCACCCCTCCACTTT.

CDR3 loop: CASSLAFPGEQYF. The CDR3 region has the DNA TGTGCCAGCAGCTTGGCGTTCCCGGGCGAGCAGTACTTC. This chain connects TRBV5-8 to TRBJ2-7; D uncertain. V was trimmed by 0 bases and J by 6 bases, leaving 10 bases between them. The CDR3 totals 13 residues. CDR1 and CDR2 from the germline V gene are SGHTS and YDEGEE.

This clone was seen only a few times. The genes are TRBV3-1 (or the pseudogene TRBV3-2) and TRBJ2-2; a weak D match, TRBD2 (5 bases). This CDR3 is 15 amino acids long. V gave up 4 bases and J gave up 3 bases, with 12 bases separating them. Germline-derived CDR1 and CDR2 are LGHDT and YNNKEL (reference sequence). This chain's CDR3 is CASSPIGVYTGELFF. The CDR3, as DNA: TGTGCCAGCAGCCCGATCGGGGTGTACACCGGGGAGCTGTTTTTT.

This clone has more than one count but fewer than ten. The DNA of the CDR3 is TGTGCCAGCAGTTACTCGCCTTCGGCAGGGGGTAGACCCCTCCACTTT. It is translated as CASSYSPSAGGRPLHF. V usage is TRBV6-5 and J usage is TRBJ1-6, with 7 bases aligning to TRBD1. Germline V CDR1 and CDR2: MNHEY, SVGAGI. V lost 0 bases to trimming and J lost 12 bases; unmatched junction nucleotides: 11. The CDR3 is 16 residues long.

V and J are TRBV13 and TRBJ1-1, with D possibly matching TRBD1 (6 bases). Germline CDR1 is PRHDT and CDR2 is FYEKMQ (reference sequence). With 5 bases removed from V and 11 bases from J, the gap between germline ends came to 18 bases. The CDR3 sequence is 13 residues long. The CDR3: CASSIGPGRGAFF. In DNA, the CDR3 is TGTGCCAGCAGCATTGGTCCAGGGAGGGGGGCTTTCTTT.

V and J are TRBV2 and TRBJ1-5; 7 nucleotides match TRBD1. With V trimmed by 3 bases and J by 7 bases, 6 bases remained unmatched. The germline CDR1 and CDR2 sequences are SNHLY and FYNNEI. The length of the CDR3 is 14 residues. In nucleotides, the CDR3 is TGTGCCAGCAGTGAGGAGGGGGCTGGACAGCCCCAGCATTTT. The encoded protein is CASSEEGAGQPQHF.

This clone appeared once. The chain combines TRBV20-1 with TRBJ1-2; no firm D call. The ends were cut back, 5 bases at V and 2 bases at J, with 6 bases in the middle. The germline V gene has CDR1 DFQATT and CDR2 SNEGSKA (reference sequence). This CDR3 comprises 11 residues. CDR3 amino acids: CSAGQNYGYTF. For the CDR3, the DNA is TGCAGTGCTGGCCAGAACTATGGCTACACCTTC.

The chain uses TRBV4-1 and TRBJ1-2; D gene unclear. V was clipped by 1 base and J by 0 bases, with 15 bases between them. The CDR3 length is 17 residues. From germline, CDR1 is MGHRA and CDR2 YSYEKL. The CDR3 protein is CASSQVAVTGSNYGYTF. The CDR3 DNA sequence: TGCGCCAGCAGCCAAGTAGCGGTGACGGGGTCTAACTATGGCTACACCTTC.

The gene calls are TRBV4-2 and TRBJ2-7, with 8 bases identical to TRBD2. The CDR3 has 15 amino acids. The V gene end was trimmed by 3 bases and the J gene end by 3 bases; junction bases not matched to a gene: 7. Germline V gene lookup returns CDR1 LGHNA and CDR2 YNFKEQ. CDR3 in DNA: TGTGCCAGCAGCCACGAGCTAGCGGGTCTCTACGAGCAGTACTTC. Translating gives CASSHELAGLYEQYF.

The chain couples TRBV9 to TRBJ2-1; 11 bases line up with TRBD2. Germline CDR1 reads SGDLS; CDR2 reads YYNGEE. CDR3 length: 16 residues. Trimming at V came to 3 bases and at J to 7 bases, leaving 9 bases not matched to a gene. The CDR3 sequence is CASSAILAGVRNEQFF. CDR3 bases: TGTGCCAGCAGCGCAATACTAGCGGGGGTGAGGAATGAGCAGTTCTTC. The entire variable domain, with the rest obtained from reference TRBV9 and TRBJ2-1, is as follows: DSGVTQTPKHLITATGQRVTLRCSPRSGDLSVYWYQQSLDQGLQFLIQYYNGEERAKGNILERFSAQQFPDLHSELNLSSLELGDSALYFCASSAILAGVRNEQFFGPGTRLTVL.

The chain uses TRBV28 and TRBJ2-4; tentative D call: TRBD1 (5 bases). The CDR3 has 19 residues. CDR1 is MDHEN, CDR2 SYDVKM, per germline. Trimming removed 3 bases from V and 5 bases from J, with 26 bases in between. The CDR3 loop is CASSFGVYGALTTQNIQYF. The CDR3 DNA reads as TGTGCCAGCAGTTTCGGAGTATATGGGGCCCTAACTACCCAAAACATTCAGTACTTC. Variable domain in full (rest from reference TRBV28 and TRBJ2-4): DVKVTQSSRYLVKRTGEKVFLECVQDMDHENMFWYRQDPGLGLRLIYFSYDVKMKEKGDIPEGYSVSREKKERFSLILESASTNQTSMYLCASSFGVYGALTTQNIQYFGAGTRLSVL.

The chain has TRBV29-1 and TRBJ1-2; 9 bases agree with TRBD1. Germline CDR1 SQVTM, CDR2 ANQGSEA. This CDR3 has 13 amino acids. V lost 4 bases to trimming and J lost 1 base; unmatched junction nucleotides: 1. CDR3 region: CSVAGQGNYGYTF. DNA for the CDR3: TGCAGCGTTGCGGGACAGGGTAACTATGGCTACACCTTC.

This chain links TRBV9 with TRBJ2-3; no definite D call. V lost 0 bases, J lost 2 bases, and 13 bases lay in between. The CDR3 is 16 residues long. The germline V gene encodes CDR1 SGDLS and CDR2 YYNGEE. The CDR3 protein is CASSVAAGSATDTQYF. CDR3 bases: TGTGCCAGCAGCGTAGCAGCAGGATCCGCCACAGATACGCAGTATTTT.

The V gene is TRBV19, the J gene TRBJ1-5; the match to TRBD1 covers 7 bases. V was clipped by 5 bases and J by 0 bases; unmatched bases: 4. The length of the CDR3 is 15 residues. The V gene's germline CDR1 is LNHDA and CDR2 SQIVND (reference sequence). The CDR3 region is CASSRGTASNQPQHF. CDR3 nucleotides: TGTGCCAGTAGTCGAGGGACAGCTAGCAATCAGCCCCAGCATTTT.

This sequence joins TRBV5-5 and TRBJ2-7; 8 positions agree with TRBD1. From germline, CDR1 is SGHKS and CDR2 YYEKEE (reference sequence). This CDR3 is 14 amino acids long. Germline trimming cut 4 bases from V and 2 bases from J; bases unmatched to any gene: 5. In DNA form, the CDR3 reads TGTGCCAGCAGCATCCGGGACAGGCCCTACGAGCAGTACTTC. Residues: CASSIRDRPYEQYF. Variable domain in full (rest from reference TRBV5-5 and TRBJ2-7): DAGVTQSPTHLIKTRGQQVTLRCSPISGHKSVSWYQQVLGQGPQFIFQYYEKEERGRGNFPDRFSARQFPNYSSELNVNALLLGDSALYLCASSIRDRPYEQYFGPGTRLTVT.

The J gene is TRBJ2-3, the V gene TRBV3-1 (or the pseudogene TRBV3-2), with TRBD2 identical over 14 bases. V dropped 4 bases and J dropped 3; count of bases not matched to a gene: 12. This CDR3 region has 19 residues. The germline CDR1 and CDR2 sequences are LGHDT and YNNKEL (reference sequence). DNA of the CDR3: TGTGCCAGCAGCCCAATAGGACTAGCGGGGGGCCGGGTAACAGATACGCAGTATTTT. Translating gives CASSPIGLAGGRVTDTQYF.

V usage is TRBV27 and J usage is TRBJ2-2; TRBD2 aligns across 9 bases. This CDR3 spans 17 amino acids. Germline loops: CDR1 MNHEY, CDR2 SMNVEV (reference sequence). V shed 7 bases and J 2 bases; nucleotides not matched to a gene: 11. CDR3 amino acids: CASILLSGGPNTGELFF. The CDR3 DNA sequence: TGTGCCAGCATCCTGCTTAGCGGGGGCCCTAACACCGGGGAGCTGTTTTTT.

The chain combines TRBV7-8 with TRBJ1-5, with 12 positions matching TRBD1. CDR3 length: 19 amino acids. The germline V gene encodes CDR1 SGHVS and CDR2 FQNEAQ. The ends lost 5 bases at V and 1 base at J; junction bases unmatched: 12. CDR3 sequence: CASSRPGTGGKVSNQPQHF. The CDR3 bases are TGTGCCAGCAGCCGTCCCGGGACAGGGGGCAAAGTGAGCAATCAGCCCCAGCATTTT.

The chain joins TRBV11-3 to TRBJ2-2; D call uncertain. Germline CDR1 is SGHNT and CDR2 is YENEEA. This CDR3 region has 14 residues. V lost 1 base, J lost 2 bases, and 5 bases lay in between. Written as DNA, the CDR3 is TGTGCCAGCAGCTTAGCTCGTAACACCGGGGAGCTGTTTTTT. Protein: CASSLARNTGELFF.

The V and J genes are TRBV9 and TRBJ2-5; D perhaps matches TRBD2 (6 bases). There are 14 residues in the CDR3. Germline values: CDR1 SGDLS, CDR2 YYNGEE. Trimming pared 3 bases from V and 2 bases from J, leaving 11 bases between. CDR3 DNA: TGTGCCAGCAGCGGGGGACTCTGGCAAGAGACCCAGTACTTC. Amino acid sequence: CASSGGLWQETQYF.

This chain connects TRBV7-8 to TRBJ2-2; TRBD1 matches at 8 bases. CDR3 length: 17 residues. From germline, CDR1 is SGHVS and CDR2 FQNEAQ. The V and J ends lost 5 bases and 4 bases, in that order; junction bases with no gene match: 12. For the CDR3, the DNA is TGTGCCAGCAGCCGGAGAGTAGGAACAGGGGGCACCGGGGAGCTGTTTTTT. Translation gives CASSRRVGTGGTGELFF. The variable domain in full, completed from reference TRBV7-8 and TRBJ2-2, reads GAGVSQSPRYKVAKRGQDVALRCDPISGHVSLFWYQQALGQGPEFLTYFQNEAQLDKSGLPSDRFFAERPEGSVSTLKIQRTQQEDSAVYLCASSRRVGTGGTGELFFGEGSRLTVL.